The rows below give T cell receptor beta chains drawn from one sample of a study of siplizumab effects on memory and regulatory T cells. Clones were sequenced by immunoSEQ multiplex PCR, and TCRdb holds only the in-frame ones, with some missing. The sample lists roughly 100,000 clones, 93% occurring once. What was sequenced was CD8+ T cells sorted from blood. The receptors here all came from a human donor in good health. Both conserved end residues are part of each CDR3. The D gene is left open where the match is weak. Only part of the rows carry a size: once, few, many, or a class if the clone is expanded.

V gene: TRBV11-3
clone size: NA
D gene: TRBD2
CDR3 length: 13
J gene: TRBJ2-3
CDR3 protein: CASRARGEDTQYF
CDR3 DNA: TGTGCCAGCAGGGCCCGGGGGGAAGATACGCAGTATTTT

V gene: TRBV9
clone size: NA
D gene: NA
CDR3 length: 15
J gene: TRBJ2-2
CDR3 protein: CASSRGGANTGELFF
CDR3 DNA: TGTGCCAGCAGCCGCGGAGGGGCGAACACCGGGGAGCTGTTTTTT

V gene: TRBV19
clone size: NA
D gene: NA
CDR3 length: 14
J gene: TRBJ1-1
CDR3 protein: CASSIGVFNTEAFF
CDR3 DNA: TGTGCCAGTAGTATCGGAGTCTTTAACACTGAAGCTTTCTTT

V gene: TRBV6-5
clone size: once
D gene: TRBD1
CDR3 length: 14
J gene: TRBJ1-1
CDR3 protein: CASSPHDRVLEAFF
CDR3 DNA: TGTGCCAGCAGTCCACATGACAGGGTTCTTGAAGCTTTCTTT

V gene: TRBV7-8
clone size: few
D gene: NA
CDR3 length: 16
J gene: TRBJ1-5
CDR3 protein: CASSLPGQGGNQPQHF
CDR3 DNA: TGTGCCAGCAGCTTACCCGGGCAGGGTGGCAATCAGCCCCAGCATTTT

V gene: TRBV7-2
clone size: NA
D gene: TRBD1
CDR3 length: 17
J gene: TRBJ2-1
CDR3 protein: CASSLEYSGQTYNEQFF
CDR3 DNA: TGTGCCAGCAGCTTAGAATATTCGGGACAGACGTACAATGAGCAGTTCTTC

V gene: TRBV4-1
clone size: NA
D gene: NA
CDR3 length: 15
J gene: TRBJ1-1
CDR3 protein: CASSATEVVNTEAFF
CDR3 DNA: TGCGCCAGCAGCGCCACGGAAGTCGTGAACACTGAAGCTTTCTTT

V gene: TRBV28
clone size: NA
D gene: TRBD1
CDR3 length: 17
J gene: TRBJ2-3
CDR3 protein: CASSSPGRQGAIDTQYF
CDR3 DNA: TGTGCCAGCAGTTCCCCCGGCCGACAGGGGGCGATAGATACGCAGTATTTT

V gene: TRBV5-6
clone size: NA
D gene: TRBD2
CDR3 length: 14
J gene: TRBJ2-7
CDR3 protein: CASSFLLAGYEQYF
CDR3 DNA: TGTGCCAGCAGCTTCCTACTAGCGGGGTACGAGCAGTACTTC

V gene: TRBV7-9
clone size: NA
D gene: TRBD1
CDR3 length: 15
J gene: TRBJ2-7
CDR3 protein: CASSSGQGTDYEQYF
CDR3 DNA: TGTGCCAGCAGCTCTGGACAGGGTACGGATTACGAGCAGTACTTC

V gene: TRBV6-1
clone size: NA
D gene: NA
CDR3 length: 14
J gene: TRBJ2-2
CDR3 protein: CASSSTGDTGELFF
CDR3 DNA: TGTGCCAGTTCCTCAACAGGAGACACCGGGGAGCTGTTTTTT

V gene: TRBV7-2
clone size: NA
D gene: TRBD2
CDR3 length: 15
J gene: TRBJ2-3
CDR3 protein: CASSPTSGGAATQYF
CDR3 DNA: TGTGCCAGCAGCCCGACTAGCGGGGGGGCGGCTACGCAGTATTTT

V gene: TRBV9
clone size: NA
D gene: NA
CDR3 length: 17
J gene: TRBJ1-1
CDR3 protein: CASSPSGGNRMNTEAFF
CDR3 DNA: TGTGCCAGCAGCCCTAGCGGGGGGAACCGGATGAACACTGAAGCTTTCTTT

V gene: TRBV9
clone size: NA
D gene: NA
CDR3 length: 15
J gene: TRBJ1-4
CDR3 protein: CASSVGQGTNEKLFF
CDR3 DNA: TGTGCCAGCAGCGTAGGTCAGGGTACTAATGAAAAACTGTTTTTT

V gene: TRBV7-9
clone size: NA
D gene: NA
CDR3 length: 13
J gene: TRBJ1-1
CDR3 protein: CASSLASSFRAFF
CDR3 DNA: TGTGCCAGCAGCTTAGCCTCTTCTTTCCGGGCTTTCTTT

V gene: TRBV7-9
clone size: NA
D gene: TRBD1
CDR3 length: 13
J gene: TRBJ2-7
CDR3 protein: CASSLPGGVEQYF
CDR3 DNA: TGTGCCAGCAGCTTACCAGGGGGAGTCGAGCAGTACTTC

V gene: TRBV5-1
clone size: NA
D gene: TRBD2
CDR3 length: 18
J gene: TRBJ2-3
CDR3 protein: CASSLGSPSGGETDTQYF
CDR3 DNA: TGCGCCAGCAGCTTGGGATCCCCTAGCGGGGGGGAAACAGATACGCAGTATTTT

V gene: TRBV7-2
clone size: NA
D gene: TRBD1
CDR3 length: 15
J gene: TRBJ2-1
CDR3 protein: CASTNRDRGRNEQFF
CDR3 DNA: TGTGCCAGCACCAACAGGGACAGGGGACGCAATGAGCAGTTCTTC

V gene: TRBV5-6
clone size: NA
D gene: NA
CDR3 length: 16
J gene: TRBJ2-4
CDR3 protein: CASSFPSRDNKNIQYF
CDR3 DNA: TGTGCCAGCAGCTTCCCTTCCCGGGACAACAAAAACATTCAGTACTTC

V gene: TRBV15
clone size: NA
D gene: NA
CDR3 length: 14
J gene: TRBJ2-1
CDR3 protein: CATSEGGLHNEQFF
CDR3 DNA: TGTGCCACCAGCGAAGGAGGGCTTCACAATGAGCAGTTCTTC

V gene: TRBV19
clone size: once
D gene: TRBD2
CDR3 length: 16
J gene: TRBJ2-3
CDR3 protein: CASSLTSGNGADTQYF
CDR3 DNA: TGTGCCAGTAGTTTAACTAGCGGGAACGGCGCAGATACGCAGTATTTT

V gene: TRBV4-1
clone size: NA
D gene: NA
CDR3 length: 12
J gene: TRBJ1-1
CDR3 protein: CASSFGGTEAFF
CDR3 DNA: TGCGCCAGCAGCTTCGGAGGCACTGAAGCTTTCTTT

V gene: TRBV14
clone size: NA
D gene: NA
CDR3 length: 13
J gene: TRBJ2-3
CDR3 protein: CASSQVRADTQYF
CDR3 DNA: TGTGCCAGCAGCCAAGTGCGAGCCGATACGCAGTATTTT